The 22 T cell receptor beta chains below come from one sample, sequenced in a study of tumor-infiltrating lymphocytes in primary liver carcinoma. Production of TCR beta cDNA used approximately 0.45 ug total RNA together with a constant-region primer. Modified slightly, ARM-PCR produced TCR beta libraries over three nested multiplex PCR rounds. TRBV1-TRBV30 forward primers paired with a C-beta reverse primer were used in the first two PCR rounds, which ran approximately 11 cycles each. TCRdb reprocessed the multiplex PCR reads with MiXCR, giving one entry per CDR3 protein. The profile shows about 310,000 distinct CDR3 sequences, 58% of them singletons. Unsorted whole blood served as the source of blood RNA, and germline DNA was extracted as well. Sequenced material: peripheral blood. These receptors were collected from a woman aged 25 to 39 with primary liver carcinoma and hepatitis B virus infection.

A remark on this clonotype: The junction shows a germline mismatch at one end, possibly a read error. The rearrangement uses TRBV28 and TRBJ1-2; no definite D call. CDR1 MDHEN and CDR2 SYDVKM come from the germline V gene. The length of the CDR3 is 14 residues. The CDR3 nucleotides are TGTGCCAGCAATTTAGTACGGGGTAACTATGGTTACACCTTC. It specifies CASNLVRGNYGYTF.

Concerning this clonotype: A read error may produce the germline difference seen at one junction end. The CDR3 nucleotides are TGTGCCTGGGGTCACCCAGTCTCCTACGAGCGGTACTTC. This sequence encodes CAWGHPVSYERYF. The J gene is TRBJ2-7, the V gene TRBV30; D not certain. CDR1 and CDR2 (germline): GTSNPN, SVGIG (reference sequence). The CDR3 spans 13 residues.

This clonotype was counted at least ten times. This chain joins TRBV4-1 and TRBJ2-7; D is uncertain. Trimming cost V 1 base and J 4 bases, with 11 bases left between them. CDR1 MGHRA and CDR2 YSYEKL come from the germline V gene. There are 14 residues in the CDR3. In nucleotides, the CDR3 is TGCGCCAGCAGCCAAGGACCGCTAGGATACGAGCAGTACTTC. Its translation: CASSQGPLGYEQYF.

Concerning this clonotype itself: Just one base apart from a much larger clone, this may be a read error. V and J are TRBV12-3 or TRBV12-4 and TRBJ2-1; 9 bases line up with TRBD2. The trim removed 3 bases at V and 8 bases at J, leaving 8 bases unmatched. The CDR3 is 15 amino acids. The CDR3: CASSFGGRECDEQFF. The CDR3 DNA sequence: TGTGCCAGCAGTTTCGGCGGGAGGGAGTGTGATGAGCAGTTCTTC.

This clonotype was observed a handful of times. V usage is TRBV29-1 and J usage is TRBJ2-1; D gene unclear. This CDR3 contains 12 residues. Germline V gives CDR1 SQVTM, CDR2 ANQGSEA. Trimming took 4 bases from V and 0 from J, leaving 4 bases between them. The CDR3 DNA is TGCAGCGTTGTAGGCTCCTACAATGAGCAGTTCTTC. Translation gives CSVVGSYNEQFF.

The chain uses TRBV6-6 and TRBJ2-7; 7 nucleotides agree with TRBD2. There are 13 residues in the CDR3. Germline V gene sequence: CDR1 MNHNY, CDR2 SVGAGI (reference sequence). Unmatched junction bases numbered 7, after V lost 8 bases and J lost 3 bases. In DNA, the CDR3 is TGTGCCAGCGGTAACGGGGGGAACTACGAGCAGTACTTC. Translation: CASGNGGNYEQYF.

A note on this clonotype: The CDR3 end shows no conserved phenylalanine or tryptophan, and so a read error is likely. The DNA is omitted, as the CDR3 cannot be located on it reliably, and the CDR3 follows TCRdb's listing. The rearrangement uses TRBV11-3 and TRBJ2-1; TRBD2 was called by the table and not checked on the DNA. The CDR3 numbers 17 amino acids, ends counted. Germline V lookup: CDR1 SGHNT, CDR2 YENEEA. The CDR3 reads CASSLGGGRIRGNEHFS.

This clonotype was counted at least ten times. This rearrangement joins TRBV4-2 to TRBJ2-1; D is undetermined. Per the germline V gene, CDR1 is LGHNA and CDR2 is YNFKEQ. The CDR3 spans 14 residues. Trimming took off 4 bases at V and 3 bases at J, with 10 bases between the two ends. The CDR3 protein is CASSLARGYNEQFF. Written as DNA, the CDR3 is TGTGCCAGCAGCCTCGCCCGAGGCTACAATGAGCAGTTCTTC.

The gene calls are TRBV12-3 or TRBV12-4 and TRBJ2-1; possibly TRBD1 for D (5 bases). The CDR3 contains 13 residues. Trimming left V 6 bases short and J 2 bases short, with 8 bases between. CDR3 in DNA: TGTGCCAGCAGAGGGGTGCCCTACAATGAGCAGTTCTTC. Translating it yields CASRGVPYNEQFF.

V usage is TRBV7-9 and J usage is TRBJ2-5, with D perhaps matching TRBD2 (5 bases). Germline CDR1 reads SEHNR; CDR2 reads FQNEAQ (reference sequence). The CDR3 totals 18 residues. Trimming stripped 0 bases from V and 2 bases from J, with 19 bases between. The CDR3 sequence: CASSLAREGWTLQETQYF. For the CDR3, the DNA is TGTGCCAGCAGCTTAGCGCGTGAAGGGTGGACTCTACAAGAGACCCAGTACTTC.

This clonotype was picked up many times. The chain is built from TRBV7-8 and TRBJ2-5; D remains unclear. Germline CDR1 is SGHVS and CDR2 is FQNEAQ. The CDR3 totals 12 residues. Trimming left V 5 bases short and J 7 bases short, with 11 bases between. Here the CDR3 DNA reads TGTGCCAGCAGCCACACCACGGGGACCCAGTACTTC. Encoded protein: CASSHTTGTQYF.

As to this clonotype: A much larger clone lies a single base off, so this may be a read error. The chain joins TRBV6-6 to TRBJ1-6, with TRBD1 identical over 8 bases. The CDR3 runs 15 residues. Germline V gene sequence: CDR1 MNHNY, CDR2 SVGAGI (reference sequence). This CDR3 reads CASSYSDRANSPLRF. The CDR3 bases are TGTGCCAGCAGTTATTCGGACAGGGCGAATTCACCCCTCCGCTTT.

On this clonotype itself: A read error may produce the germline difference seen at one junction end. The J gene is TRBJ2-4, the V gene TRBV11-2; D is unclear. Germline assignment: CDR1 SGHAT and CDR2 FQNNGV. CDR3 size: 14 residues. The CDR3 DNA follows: TGTGCCAGCAGCTCGAATGGGCGCGAAAACATTCAGCACTTC. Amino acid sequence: CASSSNGRENIQHF.

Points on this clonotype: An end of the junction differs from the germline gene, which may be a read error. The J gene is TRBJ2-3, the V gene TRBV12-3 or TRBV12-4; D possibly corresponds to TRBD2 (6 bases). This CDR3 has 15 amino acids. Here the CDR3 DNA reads TGTGCCAGCAGTCCGACGGGAGCCCCCTCAGATACGCGGTATTTT. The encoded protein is CASSPTGAPSDTRYF.

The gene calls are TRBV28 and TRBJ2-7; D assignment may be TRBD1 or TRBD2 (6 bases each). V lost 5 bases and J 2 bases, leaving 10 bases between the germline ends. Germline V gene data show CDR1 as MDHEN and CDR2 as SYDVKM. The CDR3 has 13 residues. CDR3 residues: CASSLRGPYEQYF. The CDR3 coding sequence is TGTGCCAGCAGTCTTCGGGGGCCCTACGAGCAGTACTTC.

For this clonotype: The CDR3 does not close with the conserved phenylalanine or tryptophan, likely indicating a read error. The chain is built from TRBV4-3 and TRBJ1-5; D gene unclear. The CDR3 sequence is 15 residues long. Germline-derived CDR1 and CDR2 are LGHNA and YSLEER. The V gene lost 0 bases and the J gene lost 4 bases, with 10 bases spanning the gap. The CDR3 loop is CASSQDVTPNQPQHS. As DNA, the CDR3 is TGCGCCAGCAGCCAAGATGTTACTCCGAATCAGCCCCAGCATTCT.

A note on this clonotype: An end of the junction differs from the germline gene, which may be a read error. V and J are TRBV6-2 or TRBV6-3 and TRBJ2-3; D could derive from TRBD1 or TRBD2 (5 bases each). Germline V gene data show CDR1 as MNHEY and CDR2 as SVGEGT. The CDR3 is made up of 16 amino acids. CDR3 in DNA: TGTGCCGGCAGTTCTTTCACCGGGGCTAAAGGGGATACGCAGTATTTT. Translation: CAGSSFTGAKGDTQYF.

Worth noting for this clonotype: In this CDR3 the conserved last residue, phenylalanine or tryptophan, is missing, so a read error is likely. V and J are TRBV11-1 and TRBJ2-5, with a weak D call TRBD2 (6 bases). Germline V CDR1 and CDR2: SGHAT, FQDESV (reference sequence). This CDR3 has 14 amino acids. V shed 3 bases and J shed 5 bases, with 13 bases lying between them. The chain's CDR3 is CASSLLGDFETQYS. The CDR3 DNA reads TGTGCCAGCAGCTTGTTAGGGGACTTCGAGACCCAGTACTCC.

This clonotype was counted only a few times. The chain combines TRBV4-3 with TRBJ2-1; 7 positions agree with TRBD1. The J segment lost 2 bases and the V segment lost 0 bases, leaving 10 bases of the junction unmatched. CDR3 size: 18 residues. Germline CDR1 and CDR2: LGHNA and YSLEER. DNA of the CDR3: TGCGCCAGCAGCCAAGAGACCGCCGGGACAGCCCCCTACAATGAGCAGTTCTTC. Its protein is CASSQETAGTAPYNEQFF.

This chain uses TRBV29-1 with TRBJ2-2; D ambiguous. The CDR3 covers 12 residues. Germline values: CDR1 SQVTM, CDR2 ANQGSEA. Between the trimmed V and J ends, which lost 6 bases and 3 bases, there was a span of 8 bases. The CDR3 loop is CSVELYTGELFF. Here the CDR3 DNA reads TGCAGCGTCGAACTGTACACCGGGGAGCTGTTTTTT.

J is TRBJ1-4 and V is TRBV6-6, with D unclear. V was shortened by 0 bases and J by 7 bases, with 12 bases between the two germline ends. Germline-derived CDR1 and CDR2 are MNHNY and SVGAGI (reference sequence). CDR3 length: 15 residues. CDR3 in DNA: TGTGCCAGCAGTTACTCGGGTTCCCAGTCTGAAAAACTGTTTTTT. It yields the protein CASSYSGSQSEKLFF.

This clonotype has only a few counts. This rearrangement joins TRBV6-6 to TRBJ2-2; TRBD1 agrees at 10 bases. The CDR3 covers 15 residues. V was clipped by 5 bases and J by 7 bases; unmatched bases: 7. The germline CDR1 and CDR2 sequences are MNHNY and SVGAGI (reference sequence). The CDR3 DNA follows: TGTGCCAGCAGTAAAGGGACAGGGGTTGTCGGGGAGCTGTTTTTT. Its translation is CASSKGTGVVGELFF.